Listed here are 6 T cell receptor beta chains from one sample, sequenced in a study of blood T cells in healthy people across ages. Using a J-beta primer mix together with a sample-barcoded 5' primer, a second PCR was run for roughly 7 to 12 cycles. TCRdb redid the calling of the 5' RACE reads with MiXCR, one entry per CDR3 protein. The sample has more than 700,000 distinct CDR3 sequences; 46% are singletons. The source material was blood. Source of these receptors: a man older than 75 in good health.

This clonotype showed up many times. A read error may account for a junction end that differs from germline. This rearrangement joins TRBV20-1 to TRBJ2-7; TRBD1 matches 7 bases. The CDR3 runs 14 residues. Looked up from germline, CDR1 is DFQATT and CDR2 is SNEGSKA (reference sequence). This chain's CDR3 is CSVRRDSSSYEQYF. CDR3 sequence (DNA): TGCAGTGTTAGAAGGGACAGTAGCTCCTACGAGCAGTACTTC.

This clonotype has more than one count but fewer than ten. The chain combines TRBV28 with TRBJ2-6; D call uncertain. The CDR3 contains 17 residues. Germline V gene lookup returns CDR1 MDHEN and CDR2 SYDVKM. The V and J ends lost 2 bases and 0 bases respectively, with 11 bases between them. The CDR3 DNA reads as TGTGCCAGCAGTTTACCCACAGAGAGCTCTGGGGCCAACGTCCTGACTTTC. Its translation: CASSLPTESSGANVLTF.

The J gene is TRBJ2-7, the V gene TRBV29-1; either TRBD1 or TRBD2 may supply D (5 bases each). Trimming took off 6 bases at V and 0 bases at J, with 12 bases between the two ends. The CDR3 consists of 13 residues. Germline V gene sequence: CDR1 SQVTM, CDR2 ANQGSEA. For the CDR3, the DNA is TGCAGCGTCCTTGGGGGAAGCTCCTACGAGCAGTACTTC. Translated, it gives CSVLGGSSYEQYF.

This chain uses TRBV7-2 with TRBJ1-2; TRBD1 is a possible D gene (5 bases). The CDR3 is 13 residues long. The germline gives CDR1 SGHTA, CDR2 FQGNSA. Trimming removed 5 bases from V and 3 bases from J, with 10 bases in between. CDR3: CASSVGTYYGYTF. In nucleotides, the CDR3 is TGTGCCAGCAGCGTTGGGACCTACTATGGCTACACCTTC.

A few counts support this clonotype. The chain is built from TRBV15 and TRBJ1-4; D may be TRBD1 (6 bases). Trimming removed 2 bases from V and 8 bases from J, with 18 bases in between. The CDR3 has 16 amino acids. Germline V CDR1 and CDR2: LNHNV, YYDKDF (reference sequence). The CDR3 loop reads CATSRRGTPWYEKLFF. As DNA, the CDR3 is TGTGCCACCAGCAGACGTGGGACACCCTGGTACGAAAAACTGTTTTTT.

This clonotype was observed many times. Written as DNA, the CDR3 is TGCAGTGCTAGTTGGGGGTTTTACGAGCAGTACTTC. It encodes CSASWGFYEQYF. The chain is built from TRBV20-1 and TRBJ2-7; D may correspond to TRBD1 or TRBD2 (5 bases each). In germline, CDR1 is DFQATT, CDR2 SNEGSKA (reference sequence). V lost 3 bases, J lost 4 bases, and 10 bases lay in between. The CDR3 has 12 residues.